This TCR beta chain was documented in a study of cytomegalovirus exposure and HLA in healthy donors. General study findings and limits: The sole available immune exposure information was CMV serostatus.

For this clone: Its antigen is unknown.

PCR employed 60 Vbeta and 13 Jbeta primers. Here immunoSEQ multiplex PCR was the method, and the copy in TCRdb shows in-frame clones only, minus some. The table includes 150,000 or so clones, 84% detected once. This CDR3 contains 15 residues. The germline gives CDR1 MGHDK, CDR2 SYGVNS. Trimming took 8 bases from V and 7 from J; bases not matched to a gene: 12. The sequencing input was PBMCs. The chain uses TRBV25-1 and TRBJ2-5; 11 nucleotides align to TRBD1. The receptor comes from a man between 25 and 39 years old in good health and CMV-seronegative. Written as DNA, the CDR3 is TGTGCCAGCTCTCGGACAGGGGGCGCGGTTGGGACCCAGTACTTC. Protein product: CASSRTGGAVGTQYF.